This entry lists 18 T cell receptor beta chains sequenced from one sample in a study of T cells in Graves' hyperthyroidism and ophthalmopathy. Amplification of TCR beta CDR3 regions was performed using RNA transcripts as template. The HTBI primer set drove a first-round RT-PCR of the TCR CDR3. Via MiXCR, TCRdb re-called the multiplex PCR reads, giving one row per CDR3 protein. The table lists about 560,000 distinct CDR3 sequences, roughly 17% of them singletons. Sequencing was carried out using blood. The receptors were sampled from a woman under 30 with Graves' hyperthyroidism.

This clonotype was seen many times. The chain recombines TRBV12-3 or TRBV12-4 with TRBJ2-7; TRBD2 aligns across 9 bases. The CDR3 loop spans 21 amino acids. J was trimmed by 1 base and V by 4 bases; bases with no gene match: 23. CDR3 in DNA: TGTGCCAGCAGTTCCGACCCAGAACCCCGGTTAGTAGCGGGGGAATCCTACGAGCAGTACTTC. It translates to CASSSDPEPRLVAGESYEQYF.

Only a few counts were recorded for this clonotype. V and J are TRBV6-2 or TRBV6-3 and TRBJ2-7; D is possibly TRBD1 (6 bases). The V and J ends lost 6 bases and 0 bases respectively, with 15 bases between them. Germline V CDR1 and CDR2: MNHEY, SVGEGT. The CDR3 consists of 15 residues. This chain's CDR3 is CASRDGGPFSYEQYF. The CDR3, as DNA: TGTGCCAGCAGGGATGGGGGCCCGTTCTCCTACGAGCAGTACTTC.

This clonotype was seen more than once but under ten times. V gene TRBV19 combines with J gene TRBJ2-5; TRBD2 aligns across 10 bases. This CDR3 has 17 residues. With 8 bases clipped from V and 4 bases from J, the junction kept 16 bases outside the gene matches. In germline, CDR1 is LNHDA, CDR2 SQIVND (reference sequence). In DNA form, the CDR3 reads TGTGCCAGTGGCGGAGTGGGTCGGTCTAGCGGGAGAGAGACCCAGTACTTC. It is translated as CASGGVGRSSGRETQYF.

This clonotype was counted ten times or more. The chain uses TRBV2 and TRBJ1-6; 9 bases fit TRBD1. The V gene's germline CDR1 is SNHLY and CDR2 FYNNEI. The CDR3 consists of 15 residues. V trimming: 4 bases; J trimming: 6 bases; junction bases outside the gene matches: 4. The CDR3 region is CASSVVQGANSPLHF. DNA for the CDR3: TGTGCCAGCAGTGTTGTACAGGGGGCTAATTCACCCCTCCACTTT.

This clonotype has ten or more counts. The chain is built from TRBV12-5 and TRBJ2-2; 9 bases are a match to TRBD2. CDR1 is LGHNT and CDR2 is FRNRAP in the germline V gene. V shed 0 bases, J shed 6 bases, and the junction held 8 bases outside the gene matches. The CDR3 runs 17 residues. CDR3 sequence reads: CASGLVIAGGFSGELFF. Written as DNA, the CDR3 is TGTGCTAGTGGTTTGGTAATCGCGGGGGGGTTTTCCGGGGAGCTGTTTTTT.

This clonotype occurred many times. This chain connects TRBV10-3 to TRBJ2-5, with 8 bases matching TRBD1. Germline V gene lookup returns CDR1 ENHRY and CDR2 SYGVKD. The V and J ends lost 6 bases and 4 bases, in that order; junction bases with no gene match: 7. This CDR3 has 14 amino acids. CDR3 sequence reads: CAISLGQGGETQYF. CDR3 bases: TGTGCCATCAGCCTCGGACAGGGCGGAGAGACCCAGTACTTC.

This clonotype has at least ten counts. The CDR3 DNA reads as TGTGCCAGCAGCTCCGTAGGAGAGACCCAGTACTTC. Translation: CASSSVGETQYF. This sequence joins TRBV2 and TRBJ2-5; no clear D gene. The CDR3 is 12 amino acids. CDR1 is SNHLY and CDR2 is FYNNEI in the germline V gene. Trimming removed 6 bases at V and 4 bases at J, with 9 bases between.

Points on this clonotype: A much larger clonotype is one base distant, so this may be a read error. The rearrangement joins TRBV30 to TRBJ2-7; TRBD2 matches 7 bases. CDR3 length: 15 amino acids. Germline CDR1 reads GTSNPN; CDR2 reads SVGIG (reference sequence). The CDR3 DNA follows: TGTGCCTGGAGTCCCCCCGGACTAGGTTTGGGCGAGCAGTGCTTC. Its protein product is CAWSPPGLGLGEQCF.

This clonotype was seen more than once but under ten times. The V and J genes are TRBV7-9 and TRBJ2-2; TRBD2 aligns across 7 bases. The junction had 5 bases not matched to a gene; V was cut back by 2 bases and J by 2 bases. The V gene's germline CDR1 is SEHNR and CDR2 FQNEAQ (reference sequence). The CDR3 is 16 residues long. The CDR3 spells CASSLSASGNTGELFF. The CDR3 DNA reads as TGTGCCAGCAGCTTATCAGCTAGCGGCAACACCGGGGAGCTGTTTTTT. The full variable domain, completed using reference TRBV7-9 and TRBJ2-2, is DTGVSQNPRHKITKRGQNVTFRCDPISEHNRLYWYRQTLGQGPEFLTYFQNEAQLEKSRLLSDRFSAERPKGSFSTLEIQRTEQGDSAMYLCASSLSASGNTGELFFGEGSRLTVL.

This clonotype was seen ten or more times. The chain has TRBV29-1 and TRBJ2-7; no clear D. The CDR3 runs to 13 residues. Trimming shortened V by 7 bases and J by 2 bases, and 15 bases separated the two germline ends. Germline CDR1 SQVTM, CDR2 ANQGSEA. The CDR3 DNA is TGCAGCGCCCAACTTTCAGGTACCTACGAGCAGTACTTC. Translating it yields CSAQLSGTYEQYF.

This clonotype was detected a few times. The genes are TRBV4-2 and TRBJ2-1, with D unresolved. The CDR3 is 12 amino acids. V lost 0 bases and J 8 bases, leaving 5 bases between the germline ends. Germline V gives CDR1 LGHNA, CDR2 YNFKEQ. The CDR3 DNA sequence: TGTGCCAGCAGCCAAGATCGGGATGAGCAGTTCTTC. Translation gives CASSQDRDEQFF.

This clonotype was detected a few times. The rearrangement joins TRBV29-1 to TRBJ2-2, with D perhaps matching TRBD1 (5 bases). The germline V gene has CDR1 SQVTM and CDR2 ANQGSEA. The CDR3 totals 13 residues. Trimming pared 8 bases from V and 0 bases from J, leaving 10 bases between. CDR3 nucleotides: TGCAGCATAGTACAGGCGAACACCGGGGAGCTGTTTTTT. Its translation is CSIVQANTGELFF.

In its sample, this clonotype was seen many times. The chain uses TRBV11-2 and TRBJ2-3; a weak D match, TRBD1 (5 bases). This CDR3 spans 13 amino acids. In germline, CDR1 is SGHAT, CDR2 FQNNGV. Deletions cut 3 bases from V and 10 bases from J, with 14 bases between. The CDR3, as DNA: TGTGCCAGCAGCTTGGAAAGGACAAGTTCGCAGTATTTT. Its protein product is CASSLERTSSQYF.

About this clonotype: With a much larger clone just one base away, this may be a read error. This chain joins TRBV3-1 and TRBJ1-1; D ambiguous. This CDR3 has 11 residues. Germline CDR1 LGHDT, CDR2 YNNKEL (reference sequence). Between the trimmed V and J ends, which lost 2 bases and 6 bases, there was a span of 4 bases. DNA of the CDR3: TGTGCCAGCAGCCAAAGCTCTGAAGCTTTCTTT. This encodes CASSQSSEAFF. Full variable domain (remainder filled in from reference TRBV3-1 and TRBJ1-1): DTAVSQTPKYLVTQMGNDKSIKCEQNLGHDTMYWYKQDSKKFLKIMFSYNNKELIINETVPNRFSPKSPDKAHLNLHINSLELGDSAVYFCASSQSSEAFFGQGTRLTVV.

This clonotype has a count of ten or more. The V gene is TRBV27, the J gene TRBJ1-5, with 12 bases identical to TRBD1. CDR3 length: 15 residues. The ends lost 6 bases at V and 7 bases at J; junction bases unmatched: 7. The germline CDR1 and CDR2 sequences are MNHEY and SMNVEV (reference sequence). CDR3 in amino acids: CASSKGQGAWQPQHF. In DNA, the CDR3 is TGTGCCAGCAGCAAGGGACAGGGGGCCTGGCAGCCCCAGCATTTT.

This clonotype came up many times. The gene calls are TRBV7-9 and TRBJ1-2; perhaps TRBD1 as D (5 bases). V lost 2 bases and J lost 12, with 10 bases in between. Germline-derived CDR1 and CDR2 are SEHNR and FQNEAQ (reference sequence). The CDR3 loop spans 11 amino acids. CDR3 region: CASSLSGGHTF. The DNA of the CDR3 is TGTGCCAGCAGCTTATCGGGGGGACACACCTTC.

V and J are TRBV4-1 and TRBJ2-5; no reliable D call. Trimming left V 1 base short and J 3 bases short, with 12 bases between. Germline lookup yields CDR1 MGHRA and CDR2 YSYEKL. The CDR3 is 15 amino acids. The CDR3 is CASSQVLTRKETQYF. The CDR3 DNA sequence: TGCGCCAGCAGCCAAGTATTGACAAGAAAAGAGACCCAGTACTTC.

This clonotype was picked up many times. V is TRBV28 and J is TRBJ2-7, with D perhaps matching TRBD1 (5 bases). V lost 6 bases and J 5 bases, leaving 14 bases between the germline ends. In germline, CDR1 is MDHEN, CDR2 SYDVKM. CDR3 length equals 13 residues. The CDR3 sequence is CASSLGRGNEQYF. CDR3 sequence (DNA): TGTGCCAGCAGCTTAGGTAGGGGAAACGAGCAGTACTTC.